This T cell receptor beta chain is drawn from a study of CD8 T cells in Susac syndrome. About the research overall: Patients with Susac syndrome were therapy-naive, on corticosteroids, or on intravenous immunoglobulin alone at blood draw. General study points: The study's TCR sequencing and HLA analysis covered a relatively small number of individuals, and the study acknowledged this.

V dropped 0 bases and J dropped 8 bases, with 15 bases sitting between them. Germline-derived CDR1 and CDR2 are SGHRS and YFSETQ. This CDR3 spans 15 amino acids. Random hexamers were used to reverse transcribe roughly 0.45 to 1 ug of RNA. Via MiXCR, TCRdb re-called the immunoSEQ multiplex PCR reads, giving one row per CDR3 protein. The data show roughly 190,000 distinct CDR3 sequences, with 91% seen just once and 0.085% to 0.1% held by the top ten. Sequencing of TCR beta drew on CD8+ and CD4+ T cells from blood. To note about this clonotype: The antigen is unknown.

The rearrangement joins TRBV5-1 to TRBJ2-1, with D perhaps TRBD2 (5 bases). This TCR was sampled from a human donor with Susac syndrome. The specimen sequenced was CD4+ T cells from PBMCs. The CDR3 sequence is CASSLDSSSWDEQFF. The DNA of the CDR3 is TGCGCCAGCAGCTTGGATTCTAGCTCCTGGGATGAGCAGTTCTTC. Full variable domain (rest looked up from reference TRBV5-1 and TRBJ2-1): KAGVTQTPRYLIKTRGQQVTLSCSPISGHRSVSWYQQTPGQGLQFLFEYFSETQRNKGNFPGRFSGRQFSNSRSEMNVSTLELGDSALYLCASSLDSSSWDEQFFGPGTRLTVL.